Each of the 25 T cell receptor beta chains below was sequenced from the same sample in a study of T-cell reconstitution after alpha-beta-depleted transplantation in children. TCRbeta library construction was performed incorporating unique molecular identifiers. A single record per CDR3 protein comes from TCRdb applying MiXCR to the PCR reads. The sample comprises hundreds of thousands of distinct CDR3 sequences, approximately 13% of which are singletons, and roughly 2.3% rests with the top ten. Sequencing was performed on PBMCs, mostly from graft donor cells, taken 360 days after TCRalphabeta/CD19-depleted stem cell transplant. These receptors all stem from a male patient younger than 18 who had a stem cell transplant for acute myeloid leukemia, so the T cells may come from the graft donor.

This clonotype has just a few counts. The V and J genes are TRBV4-1 and TRBJ2-1; 8 nucleotides match TRBD2. This CDR3 region has 17 residues. Germline V gene sequence: CDR1 MGHRA, CDR2 YSYEKL. The trim removed 0 bases at V and 1 base at J, leaving 5 bases unmatched. This chain's CDR3 is CASSQEISGSSYNEQFF. The CDR3 region has the DNA TGCGCCAGCAGCCAAGAAATCAGCGGGAGTTCCTACAATGAGCAGTTCTTC.

V gene TRBV7-9 combines with J gene TRBJ2-7; D is perhaps TRBD2 (7 bases). Germline V gives CDR1 SEHNR, CDR2 FQNEAQ (reference sequence). Trimming cost V 3 bases and J 11 bases, with 14 bases left between them. This CDR3 spans 12 amino acids. The CDR3 region has the DNA TGTGCCAGCAGCTTTGCGGGGGACAAGGAGTACTTC. Translated, it gives CASSFAGDKEYF.

There are a few counts of this clonotype. This chain joins TRBV6-2 or TRBV6-3 and TRBJ2-7, with D perhaps being TRBD1 or TRBD2 (5 bases each). This CDR3 has 19 amino acids. The V end lost 0 bases, the J end lost 5 bases, and 26 bases lay between the germline ends. Germline values: CDR1 MNHEY, CDR2 SVGEGT. CDR3 in DNA: TGTGCCAGCAGTTACTCGATTCAGGGTTTAGCGAGAACCCTCGACGAGCAGTACTTC. Translation: CASSYSIQGLARTLDEQYF.

The chain couples TRBV28 to TRBJ2-3, with 8 bases aligning to TRBD2. With 7 bases clipped from V and 10 bases from J, the junction kept 10 bases outside the gene matches. The V gene's germline CDR1 is MDHEN and CDR2 SYDVKM. The length of the CDR3 is 13 residues. In nucleotides, the CDR3 is TGTGCCAGCAACCTCGATGGAGCGGGAGCGCAGTATTTT. It encodes CASNLDGAGAQYF.

Remarks on this clonotype: Germline and junction disagree at one end, which may indicate a read error. V gene TRBV29-1 combines with J gene TRBJ2-2; D unresolved. Looked up from germline, CDR1 is SQVTM and CDR2 is ANQGSEA. CDR3 length equals 11 residues. This CDR3 is CSAFSTWELFF. The CDR3 DNA follows: TGCAGCGCCTTCAGCACCTGGGAGCTGTTTTTT.

The CDR3 region is CASSLFGSGRAGPYEQYF. CDR3 bases: TGTGCCAGCAGTTTATTCGGTAGCGGGAGGGCGGGCCCCTACGAGCAGTACTTC. The chain joins TRBV28 to TRBJ2-7, with 11 bases that match TRBD2. The CDR3 length is 18 residues. V shed 1 base, J shed 2 bases, and the junction held 10 bases outside the gene matches. Germline CDR1 is MDHEN and CDR2 is SYDVKM.

The chain employs TRBV11-2 and TRBJ2-1, with 14 bases matching TRBD2. In germline, CDR1 is SGHAT, CDR2 FQNNGV. Losses at the gene ends were 2 bases for V and 5 bases for J; bases not matched to a gene: 8. The CDR3 extends over 18 amino acids. The CDR3 loop reads CASSLNGGTSGSNNEQFF. Written as DNA, the CDR3 is TGTGCCAGCAGCTTAAACGGAGGGACTAGCGGGAGTAACAATGAGCAGTTCTTC.

The rearrangement uses TRBV25-1 and TRBJ1-3, with D possibly TRBD1 on 5 matching bases. The CDR3 loop spans 15 amino acids. Trimming pared 4 bases from V and 2 bases from J, leaving 12 bases between. The V gene's germline CDR1 is MGHDK and CDR2 SYGVNS. CDR3 bases: TGTGCCAGCAGTGGCCGGGACGTTCCTGGAAACACCATATATTTT. This sequence encodes CASSGRDVPGNTIYF.

A few counts support this clonotype. The chain recombines TRBV11-2 with TRBJ2-7, with 11 bases lining up with TRBD2. V dropped 1 base and J dropped 5; count of bases not matched to a gene: 7. Looked up from germline, CDR1 is SGHAT and CDR2 is FQNNGV. The CDR3 runs to 16 residues. The CDR3 region is CASSLGLAGGTHEQYF. The CDR3 DNA reads TGTGCCAGCAGCTTAGGCCTAGCGGGAGGTACCCACGAGCAGTACTTC.

V is TRBV11-2 and J is TRBJ2-2; D could derive from TRBD1 or TRBD2 (5 bases each). This CDR3 has 16 amino acids. V was clipped by 4 bases and J by 6 bases, with 18 bases between them. CDR1 and CDR2 (germline): SGHAT, FQNNGV. The CDR3 nucleotides are TGTGCCAGCAGCTCCGGCCCCGGGACCCTTCCCGGGGAGCTGTTTTTT. It translates to CASSSGPGTLPGELFF.

This chain joins TRBV3-1 and TRBJ2-7; D unclear. Per germline, CDR1 LGHDT and CDR2 YNNKEL (reference sequence). Trimming stripped 1 base from V and 6 bases from J, with 7 bases between. There are 12 residues in the CDR3. CDR3 loop: CASSQVLGEQYF. The CDR3 DNA reads as TGTGCCAGCAGCCAAGTTCTTGGCGAGCAGTACTTC.

The chain uses TRBV24-1 and TRBJ1-2; no firm D call. V lost 4 bases and J 3 bases, leaving 17 bases between the germline ends. From germline, CDR1 is KGHDR and CDR2 SFDVKD. This CDR3 is built from 16 residues. CDR3 DNA sequence: TGTGCCACCAGTGAAGCTCAGAGTACGGATTACTATGGCTACACCTTC. Its translation: CATSEAQSTDYYGYTF.

The chain links TRBV15 to TRBJ2-7; tentatively, D is TRBD1 (7 bases). Between the trimmed V and J ends, which lost 1 base and 2 bases, there was a span of 12 bases. In germline, CDR1 is LNHNV, CDR2 YYDKDF (reference sequence). The CDR3 spans 15 residues. This chain's CDR3 is CATSRGRGVAYEQYF. The CDR3 nucleotides are TGTGCCACCAGCAGAGGCAGGGGGGTTGCCTACGAGCAGTACTTC.

This rearrangement joins TRBV18 to TRBJ2-7, with a weak D call TRBD2 (5 bases). CDR1 KGHSH and CDR2 LQKENI come from the germline V gene. The CDR3 is 16 residues long. The V gene lost 5 bases and the J gene lost 2 bases, with 19 bases spanning the gap. This CDR3 reads CASSRSSTSTPYEQYF. CDR3 in DNA: TGTGCCAGCTCAAGGTCGAGTACTAGTACACCCTACGAGCAGTACTTC.

This clonotype appeared a few times. The V call is TRBV20-1, the J call TRBJ2-7; 7 nucleotides agree with TRBD1. V shed 6 bases and J 1 base; nucleotides not matched to a gene: 9. The CDR3 totals 14 residues. Germline V gene sequence: CDR1 DFQATT, CDR2 SNEGSKA (reference sequence). The CDR3 sequence: CSARWDSSSYEQYF. CDR3 DNA: TGCAGTGCGCGTTGGGACAGCTCTTCCTACGAGCAGTACTTC.

The chain couples TRBV30 to TRBJ2-3; 9 positions match TRBD2. Per germline, CDR1 GTSNPN and CDR2 SVGIG (reference sequence). This CDR3 comprises 15 residues. The J segment lost 2 bases and the V segment lost 5 bases, leaving 8 bases of the junction unmatched. The CDR3: CAWAGGRPTTDTQYF. Here the CDR3 DNA reads TGTGCCTGGGCGGGAGGGCGGCCCACCACAGATACGCAGTATTTT.

This clonotype turned up a few times. The chain uses TRBV27 and TRBJ2-6, with TRBD2 identical over 8 bases. The CDR3 is 19 residues long. CDR1 is MNHEY, CDR2 SMNVEV, per germline (reference sequence). V dropped 4 bases and J dropped 4; count of bases not matched to a gene: 15. The CDR3 is CASSYLLPGLEAGANVLTF. The CDR3 bases are TGTGCCAGCAGTTATCTCCTACCGGGACTAGAGGCCGGGGCCAACGTCCTGACTTTC.

The chain carries TRBV4-2 and TRBJ2-7, with 14 nucleotides matching TRBD2. Germline V gives CDR1 LGHNA, CDR2 YNFKEQ. The CDR3 runs to 19 residues. V shed 0 bases and J 6 bases; nucleotides not matched to a gene: 13. DNA of the CDR3: TGTGCCAGCAGCCAAGACCCGGGACTAGCGGGAGTTTCCCGAGGCGAGCAGTACTTC. As protein: CASSQDPGLAGVSRGEQYF.

The chain combines TRBV28 with TRBJ2-1; 11 nucleotides agree with TRBD2. The CDR3 spans 16 residues. Germline values: CDR1 MDHEN, CDR2 SYDVKM. V gave up 3 bases and J gave up 3 bases; unmatched junction bases: 4. CDR3: CASSFGTSGFYNEQFF. The CDR3 DNA follows: TGTGCCAGCAGTTTCGGGACTAGCGGATTCTACAATGAGCAGTTCTTC.

The chain carries TRBV5-1 and TRBJ2-1; D gene ambiguous. Germline V lookup: CDR1 SGHRS, CDR2 YFSETQ. CDR3 size: 15 residues. V lost 0 bases and J lost 10, with 17 bases in between. Here the CDR3 reads CASSLVQARPREQFF. The DNA of the CDR3 is TGCGCCAGCAGCTTGGTTCAGGCCCGCCCGCGGGAGCAGTTCTTC.

The CDR3 spells CASSPAKETQYF. The CDR3 DNA follows: TGTGCCAGCTCACCAGCAAAGGAGACCCAGTACTTC. The V gene is TRBV18, the J gene TRBJ2-5; no clear D gene. CDR1 is KGHSH and CDR2 is LQKENI in the germline V gene. V lost 2 bases and J 5 bases, leaving 6 bases between the germline ends. CDR3 length: 12 residues.

This clonotype was seen more than once but under ten times. CDR3 residues: CASSPSRGQGENIQYF. As DNA, the CDR3 is TGTGCCAGCAGCCCTAGTCGGGGACAGGGAGAAAACATTCAGTACTTC. This sequence joins TRBV7-9 and TRBJ2-4; 9 bases align to TRBD1. The trim removed 5 bases at V and 5 bases at J, leaving 10 bases unmatched. The CDR3 is 16 residues long. CDR1 and CDR2 from the germline V gene are SEHNR and FQNEAQ (reference sequence). Supplemented by reference TRBV7-9 and TRBJ2-4, the full variable domain reads DTGVSQNPRHKITKRGQNVTFRCDPISEHNRLYWYRQTLGQGPEFLTYFQNEAQLEKSRLLSDRFSAERPKGSFSTLEIQRTEQGDSAMYLCASSPSRGQGENIQYFGAGTRLSVL.

The V gene is TRBV7-9, the J gene TRBJ1-1; D gene ambiguous. Deletions cut 5 bases from V and 1 base from J, with 17 bases between. Germline V gives CDR1 SEHNR, CDR2 FQNEAQ (reference sequence). The CDR3 is made up of 16 amino acids. The CDR3 here is CASSLLRGIGNTEAFF. The DNA of the CDR3 is TGTGCCAGCAGCCTACTACGCGGGATTGGGAACACTGAAGCTTTCTTT. Filled out from reference TRBV7-9 and TRBJ1-1, the complete variable domain reads DTGVSQNPRHKITKRGQNVTFRCDPISEHNRLYWYRQTLGQGPEFLTYFQNEAQLEKSRLLSDRFSAERPKGSFSTLEIQRTEQGDSAMYLCASSLLRGIGNTEAFFGQGTRLTVV.

A remark on this clonotype: The junction departs from the called germline gene at one end, perhaps through a read error. The chain is built from TRBV20-1 and TRBJ1-5; 8 bases match TRBD1. CDR1 and CDR2 from the germline V gene are DFQATT and SNEGSKA (reference sequence). This CDR3 has 15 residues. The CDR3 DNA sequence: TGCAGTGCCGTGCCCCAGGGGGCAAGCATTCAGCCCCAGCATTTT. This translates into CSAVPQGASIQPQHF.

This clonotype occurred a few times. The J gene is TRBJ2-6, the V gene TRBV27; 8 nucleotides align to TRBD1. CDR1 is MNHEY and CDR2 is SMNVEV in the germline V gene (reference sequence). The CDR3 is made up of 17 amino acids. V trimming: 3 bases; J trimming: 2 bases; junction bases outside the gene matches: 6. The CDR3 here is CASSFGTRGPGANVLTF. In DNA form, the CDR3 reads TGTGCCAGCAGTTTTGGGACCAGGGGGCCTGGGGCCAACGTCCTGACTTTC.